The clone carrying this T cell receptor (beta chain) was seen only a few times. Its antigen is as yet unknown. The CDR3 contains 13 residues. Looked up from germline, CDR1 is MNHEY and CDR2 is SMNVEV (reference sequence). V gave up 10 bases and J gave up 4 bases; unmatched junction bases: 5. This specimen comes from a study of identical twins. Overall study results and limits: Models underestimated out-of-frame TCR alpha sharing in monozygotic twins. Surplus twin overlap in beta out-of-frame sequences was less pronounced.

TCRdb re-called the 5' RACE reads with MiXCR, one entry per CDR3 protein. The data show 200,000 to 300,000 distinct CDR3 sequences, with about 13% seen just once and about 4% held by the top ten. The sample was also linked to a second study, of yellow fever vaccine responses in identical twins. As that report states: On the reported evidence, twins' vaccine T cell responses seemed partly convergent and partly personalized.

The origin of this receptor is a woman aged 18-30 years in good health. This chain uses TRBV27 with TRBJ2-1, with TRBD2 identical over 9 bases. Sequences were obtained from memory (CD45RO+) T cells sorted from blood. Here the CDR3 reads CATRLAEYNEQFF. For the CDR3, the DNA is TGTGCCACGAGACTAGCGGAATACAATGAGCAGTTCTTC.